Listed here are 24 T cell receptor beta chains from one sample, sequenced in a study of cytotoxic CD8 clonotypes in ibrutinib-treated CLL (dated by TCRdb to about 2021). This sample's time point label indicates: roughly 2 years on ibrutinib. Receptor amplification or capture employed the immunoSEQ multiplex PCR assay. This immuneACCESS table, as held by TCRdb, lists in-frame sequences with V and J called but not all clones. Of the missing ones, under half trace to an unresolved V gene in checked studies; the others have no known cause. For this sample there are about 120,000 clones; 70% to 90% appear just once. About 2.1% of the sample comes from the top ten. The sample consisted of PBMCs, taken after 24 months of ibrutinib treatment. The receptors here all came from a human donor with chronic lymphocytic leukemia.

The rearrangement uses TRBV29-1 and TRBJ1-1; D ambiguous. The CDR3 loop spans 14 amino acids. Germline V gives CDR1 SQVTM, CDR2 ANQGSEA. V was cut by 3 bases and J by 0 bases, with 11 bases left in between. DNA for the CDR3: TGCAGCGTTGAGACGAAGCAATTGAACACTGAAGCTTTCTTT. It translates to CSVETKQLNTEAFF. Full variable domain (remainder filled in from reference TRBV29-1 and TRBJ1-1): SAVISQKPSRDICQRGTSLTIQCQVDSQVTMMFWYRQQPGQSLTLIATANQGSEATYESGFVIDKFPISRPNLTFSTLTVSNMSPEDSSIYLCSVETKQLNTEAFFGQGTRLTVV.

The chain recombines TRBV6-5 with TRBJ1-2; 9 nucleotides align to TRBD1. V dropped 2 bases and J dropped 1; count of bases not matched to a gene: 5. Per the germline V gene, CDR1 is MNHEY and CDR2 is SVGAGI. The length of the CDR3 is 16 residues. CDR3 DNA: TGTGCCAGCAGTTACAGTCCGACAGGGGGTAACTATGGCTACACCTTC. Translating gives CASSYSPTGGNYGYTF.

This CDR3 reads CASSIRSGRGDTEAFF. DNA of the CDR3: TGTGCCAGTAGTATACGGTCGGGCAGGGGAGACACTGAAGCTTTCTTT. J is TRBJ1-1 and V is TRBV19; TRBD1 is a possible D gene (6 bases). The germline V gene has CDR1 LNHDA and CDR2 SQIVND (reference sequence). The CDR3 totals 16 residues. With 2 bases removed from V and 3 bases from J, the gap between germline ends came to 16 bases.

The CDR3 DNA sequence: TGTGCCAGCAGCCCAGGACTAGCGGGATACAATGAGCAGTTCTTC. Its translation is CASSPGLAGYNEQFF. The genes are TRBV5-8 and TRBJ2-1, with 12 bases matching TRBD2. Germline V gene sequence: CDR1 SGHTS, CDR2 YDEGEE. V dropped 4 bases and J dropped 4; count of bases not matched to a gene: 3. This CDR3 is 15 amino acids long.

The rearrangement links TRBV2 to TRBJ2-3; the D gene is possibly TRBD2 (6 bases). The CDR3 totals 15 residues. Germline assignment: CDR1 SNHLY and CDR2 FYNNEI. Deletions cut 5 bases from V and 1 base from J, with 13 bases between. The CDR3 DNA reads TGTGCCAGCAGTAGACTGACTAGTCGCACAGATACGCAGTATTTT. Translating it yields CASSRLTSRTDTQYF.

This clone occurred a few times. This rearrangement joins TRBV6-1 to TRBJ1-5; no firm D call. In germline, CDR1 is MNHNS, CDR2 SASEGT. Deletions cut 3 bases from V and 1 base from J, with 16 bases between. The CDR3 has 17 amino acids. CDR3 sequence reads: CASSDARGVGSNQPQHF. In nucleotides, the CDR3 is TGTGCCAGCAGTGACGCGCGTGGGGTAGGGAGCAATCAGCCCCAGCATTTT.

The J gene is TRBJ1-5, the V gene TRBV7-2, with TRBD1 matching 7 bases. This CDR3 comprises 15 residues. Germline assignment: CDR1 SGHTA and CDR2 FQGNSA. V lost 5 bases and J lost 1; bases outside the gene matches: 5. The CDR3 is CASSTQGGSNQPQHF. In DNA form, the CDR3 reads TGTGCCAGCAGCACCCAGGGGGGGAGCAATCAGCCCCAGCATTTT.

This clone was recorded only once. The V and J genes are TRBV6-6 and TRBJ1-5; no firm D call. The germline V and J ends were trimmed by 0 bases and 4 bases, with 7 bases remaining between them. The CDR3 consists of 14 residues. The germline V gene encodes CDR1 MNHNY and CDR2 SVGAGI (reference sequence). CDR3 residues: CASSYSYGNQPQHF. As DNA, the CDR3 is TGTGCCAGCAGTTACTCGTACGGAAATCAGCCCCAGCATTTT.

This rearrangement joins TRBV5-5 to TRBJ2-7; D may be TRBD1 (6 bases). V lost 0 bases and J lost 2, with 12 bases in between. CDR1 is SGHKS and CDR2 is YYEKEE in the germline V gene (reference sequence). The CDR3 contains 15 residues. The CDR3: CASSLGAGDAYEQYF. CDR3 coding DNA: TGTGCCAGCAGCTTGGGGGCAGGGGACGCCTACGAGCAGTACTTC.

V and J are TRBV19 and TRBJ1-6; TRBD1 agrees at 10 bases. Trimming took 4 bases from V and 9 from J; bases not matched to a gene: 9. Germline CDR1 is LNHDA and CDR2 is SQIVND (reference sequence). This CDR3 is 16 amino acids long. CDR3 in DNA: TGTGCCAGTAGTAACCGGGACAGGGGATTCGGTTCACCCCTCCACTTT. Protein sequence: CASSNRDRGFGSPLHF.

V usage is TRBV7-9 and J usage is TRBJ2-3; TRBD2 matches 11 bases. Germline CDR1 and CDR2: SEHNR and FQNEAQ (reference sequence). This CDR3 has 17 amino acids. V trimming: 6 bases; J trimming: 4 bases; junction bases outside the gene matches: 12. In DNA form, the CDR3 reads TGTGCCAGCAGTCAAATCGGCTGGGGACTAGCGGCAGATACGCAGTATTTT. It specifies CASSQIGWGLAADTQYF.

This chain connects TRBV9 to TRBJ2-5; TRBD1 might be the D (5 bases). The CDR3 loop spans 15 amino acids. In germline, CDR1 is SGDLS, CDR2 YYNGEE. V dropped 2 bases and J dropped 0 bases, with 11 bases sitting between them. The CDR3 region is CASSVGPGDQETQYF. As DNA, the CDR3 is TGTGCCAGCAGCGTGGGGCCGGGCGACCAAGAGACCCAGTACTTC.

The chain joins TRBV7-2 to TRBJ1-2; D is unresolved. There are 14 residues in the CDR3. The germline gives CDR1 SGHTA, CDR2 FQGNSA. Trimming shortened V by 3 bases and J by 6 bases, and 14 bases separated the two germline ends. CDR3 loop: CASSFKGPRDGYTF. The DNA of the CDR3 is TGTGCCAGCAGCTTCAAGGGTCCGAGGGATGGCTACACCTTC.

The rearrangement uses TRBV21-1 and TRBJ2-7; whether TRBD2, the table's D call, matches the DNA was not checked. TRBV21-1 is given as a pseudogene. The CDR3 runs 13 residues. DNA for the CDR3: TGTGCCAGCCGACCCGGGACTTCCTACGAGCAGTACTTC. Translation gives CASRPGTSYEQYF.

This clone came up a few times. This rearrangement joins TRBV7-2 to TRBJ1-1, with D possibly matching TRBD1 (6 bases). The CDR3 has 13 amino acids. CDR1 SGHTA and CDR2 FQGNSA come from the germline V gene. Trimming left V 2 bases short and J 6 bases short, with 10 bases between. CDR3 region: CASSLNREAEAFF. Here the CDR3 DNA reads TGTGCCAGCAGCTTAAACAGGGAGGCTGAAGCTTTCTTT. The variable domain in full, completed from reference TRBV7-2 and TRBJ1-1, reads GAGVSQSPSNKVTEKGKDVELRCDPISGHTALYWYRQSLGQGLEFLIYFQGNSAPDKSGLPSDRFSAERTGGSVSTLTIQRTQQEDSAVYLCASSLNREAEAFFGQGTRLTVV.

This chain joins TRBV9 and TRBJ1-1; 12 bases are a match to TRBD1. The germline V gene has CDR1 SGDLS and CDR2 YYNGEE. With 3 bases clipped from V and 5 bases from J, the junction kept 8 bases outside the gene matches. This CDR3 is 16 amino acids long. The CDR3 DNA is TGTGCCAGCAGCGGCCGGGACAGGGGGCGTAAAACTGAAGCTTTCTTT. Its translation is CASSGRDRGRKTEAFF.

The J gene is TRBJ2-1, the V gene TRBV6-1, with D unclear. Germline CDR1 and CDR2: MNHNS and SASEGT. The V and J ends lost 4 bases and 6 bases respectively, with 7 bases between them. The CDR3 loop spans 12 amino acids. The CDR3: CASSGLGNEQFF. CDR3 bases: TGTGCCAGCAGTGGGTTGGGCAATGAGCAGTTCTTC.

This chain uses TRBV6-5 with TRBJ1-1; a weak D match, TRBD1 (5 bases). The CDR3 contains 15 residues. Germline loops: CDR1 MNHEY, CDR2 SVGAGI. V was pared by 5 bases and J by 0 bases, with 13 bases between. For the CDR3, the DNA is TGTGCCAGCAGTACAAAGGGACGGATGAACACTGAAGCTTTCTTT. Its translation is CASSTKGRMNTEAFF.

This chain connects TRBV19 to TRBJ2-3; 7 nucleotides agree with TRBD1. Germline trimming cut 4 bases from V and 1 base from J; bases unmatched to any gene: 8. The length of the CDR3 is 16 residues. Germline lookup yields CDR1 LNHDA and CDR2 SQIVND (reference sequence). CDR3 region: CASSRGSGGGTDTQYF. Here the CDR3 DNA reads TGTGCCAGTAGTAGGGGCTCAGGGGGAGGCACAGATACGCAGTATTTT.

The chain uses TRBV23-1 and TRBJ2-3; 11 nucleotides agree with TRBD2. TRBV23-1 is an ORF; its function is uncertain. V was clipped by 7 bases and J by 4 bases; unmatched bases: 19. The CDR3 contains 19 residues. Here the CDR3 DNA reads TGCGCCAGCACTCGATGGACTAGCGGGCACCCTGGGGAGGCAGATACGCAGTATTTT. It encodes CASTRWTSGHPGEADTQYF.

The CDR3 DNA reads as TGTGCCAGCAGCCAACAGACTAGCCAGAGAGAGACCCAGTACTTC. Translated: CASSQQTSQRETQYF. The V and J genes are TRBV7-2 and TRBJ2-5, with 7 positions matching TRBD2. Germline-derived CDR1 and CDR2 are SGHTA and FQGNSA. The J segment lost 4 bases and the V segment lost 5 bases, leaving 10 bases of the junction unmatched. The CDR3 extends over 15 amino acids. Full variable domain (outside the CDR3, taken from reference TRBV7-2 and TRBJ2-5): GAGVSQSPSNKVTEKGKDVELRCDPISGHTALYWYRQSLGQGLEFLIYFQGNSAPDKSGLPSDRFSAERTGGSVSTLTIQRTQQEDSAVYLCASSQQTSQRETQYFGPGTRLLVL.

The rearrangement joins TRBV27 to TRBJ2-7, with no clear D. This CDR3 region has 10 residues. Trimming left V 11 bases short and J 9 bases short, with 14 bases between. Germline CDR1 and CDR2: MNHEY and SMNVEV (reference sequence). The CDR3 DNA reads TGTGCCCCCGAGCCAGAAGGGCAGTACTTC. Protein product: CAPEPEGQYF.

This chain links TRBV2 with TRBJ2-2; 7 nucleotides align to TRBD1. CDR1 and CDR2 (germline): SNHLY, FYNNEI. The CDR3 spans 14 residues. The V segment lost 6 bases and the J segment 4 bases; nucleotides outside the gene matches: 5. The CDR3 DNA follows: TGTGCCAGCAGAGAGGGGGCAAGCACCGGGGAGCTGTTTTTT. Encoded protein: CASREGASTGELFF. Filled out from reference TRBV2 and TRBJ2-2, the complete variable domain reads EPEVTQTPSHQVTQMGQEVILRCVPISNHLYFYWYRQILGQKVEFLVSFYNNEISEKSEIFDDQFSVERPDGSNFTLKIRSTKLEDSAMYFCASREGASTGELFFGEGSRLTVL.

The gene calls are TRBV19 and TRBJ1-1; D not resolved. The CDR3 has 13 amino acids. Per germline, CDR1 LNHDA and CDR2 SQIVND (reference sequence). V gave up 7 bases and J gave up 0 bases, with 9 bases separating them. The CDR3 bases are TGTGCCAGTAAGAGAGTAATGAACACTGAAGCTTTCTTT. It translates to CASKRVMNTEAFF.